This T cell receptor (beta chain) is drawn from a study of response to subunit inactivated influenza vaccine listed by TCRdb under 2018. For the study in its entirety: To follow how T cells responded to a trivalent subunit inactivated influenza vaccine, the researchers relied on deep quantitative profiling of the T cell receptor repertoire.

Receptor amplification or capture employed RT-PCR. Sequencing was carried out with an Illumina HiSeq 2500. TCRdb cleaned the public reads at Q25 with fastp, built clones with MiXCR and kept in-frame beta chains. Each CDR3 protein gets just one entry, which takes the most common genes and DNA from the rows behind it. Recorded for this sample are about 650,000 distinct CDR3 sequences; around 14% of them occurred a single time. 11% of the sample comes from the top ten. Note on this clonotype: Which antigen it targets is not known. No clone much larger than this one lies a single base away; base qualities are absent.

Relative to germline, V is missing 5 bases and J is missing 7 bases, with 8 bases of the junction outside any gene match. Including cysteine and phenylalanine, the CDR3 has 14 amino acids. Of the read, only the CDR3 DNA is kept; its 42 bases are in frame from base 1. In the germline V gene, CDR1 corresponds to SGHTA and CDR2 to FQGNSA. Results and caveats for the whole study, not just this receptor: According to the authors, only a limited number of new T cells may be recruited by each seasonal influenza vaccination.

The TCR sequence derives from a man in his forties or fifties who received an inactivated influenza vaccine. Donor details come from another sample of the same person, matched by shared clones. The chain uses TRBV7-2 and TRBJ2-4, and 7 junction bases match TRBD2. Sequenced material: PBMCs from blood, taken 11 to 12 days after vaccination. The CDR3 here reads CASSPGGGSNIQYF. The nucleotide sequence reads as follows: TGTGCCAGCAGCCCCGGCGGGGGAAGTAACATTCAGTACTTC.